This T cell receptor (beta chain) derives from a study of T cell repertoires in cytomegalovirus infection. Study at large: CMV epitopes that were recently identified and HLA-C-restricted were used alongside well-studied HLA-B-restricted ones. An indication of both CMV infection and matching HLA type came from public TCR beta signatures. Whole-study results and caveats: Ex vivo, HLA-C-restricted CMV-specific TCR beta clonotypes prevailed over the rest of the response. The cumulative frequency of public TCR beta families distinguished individuals who carried CMV together with the relevant HLA.

A word on this clonotype: Its antigen remains unknown.

V shed 1 base and J shed 2 bases, with 11 bases lying between them. The CDR3 loop spans 15 amino acids. Per germline, CDR1 SGHVS and CDR2 FQNEAQ. A single record per CDR3 protein comes from TCRdb applying MiXCR to the reads. This table holds 360,000 or so distinct CDR3 sequences, roughly 34% found once. The specimen was cultured PBMCs, collected from culture after CMV antigen stimulation. V and J are TRBV7-8 and TRBJ2-5, with a possible D match to TRBD1 (5 bases). The sequence came from a human donor in good health (CMV status not recorded). Some clones in this sample may be carry-over from other donors' samples. The CDR3 coding sequence is TGTGCCAGCAGCTTAGTCAGAACAGGACAAGAGACCCAGTACTTC. Protein: CASSLVRTGQETQYF.